This T cell receptor (beta chain) emerged from a study of cytomegalovirus exposure and HLA in healthy donors. Regarding the study as a whole: Earlier analysis looked at TCR beta V segments, and most were productive about 90% or about 30% of the time.

PCR primers comprised 60 Vbeta and 13 Jbeta primers. Produced via immunoSEQ multiplex PCR; TCRdb's table is partial and in-frame only. The sample contains 85,000 to 90,000 clones, about 75% of which appear only once. A note on this clone: The antigen remains unidentified.

The CDR3 spans 14 residues. Germline assignment: CDR1 MNHEY and CDR2 SVGAGI. The ends lost 10 bases at V and 8 bases at J; junction bases unmatched: 12. The V and J genes are TRBV6-5 and TRBJ2-1; 9 nucleotides agree with TRBD2. The receptor was derived from a man aged 25-45 years in good health and CMV-seropositive. Material for sequencing was PBMCs. CDR3 protein: CANSGGGDGDEQFF. CDR3 in DNA: TGTGCCAATAGCGGGGGTGGGGACGGCGATGAGCAGTTCTTC.